This is a list of T cell receptor beta chains from one sample in a study of blood T cell repertoires in COVID-19. The table came from immunoSEQ multiplex PCR; TCRdb's copy has only in-frame clones and leaves some out. The table records 200,000 to 250,000 clones, 65% to 85% of them present only once. Sequenced: PBMCs or T cells enriched from blood (not recorded which). The receptors shown here come from a man aged 25-45 years with acute COVID-19. The CDR3 runs from the conserved cysteine through the conserved F or W. A D gene is named only where the DNA matches it firmly. Expanded clones get a size class; other rows say once, few or many, or leave the size out.

V gene,J gene,D gene,CDR3 length,clone size,CDR3 DNA,CDR3 protein
TRBV29-1,TRBJ2-3,TRBD2,12,.,TGCAGCGCGGGGGGGCGTACAGATACGCAGTATTTT,CSAGGRTDTQYF
TRBV27,TRBJ1-1,.,16,.,TGTGCCAGCAGTTTCCATATTGGGGGAGGGATTACTGAAGCTTTCTTT,CASSFHIGGGITEAFF
TRBV12-3/TRBV12-4,TRBJ2-7,.,13,.,TGTGCCAGCAGCTCGGGACAAACGCCGGAGCAGTACTTC,CASSSGQTPEQYF
TRBV28,TRBJ1-2,.,15,once,TGTGCCAGCAGTTTATTAGCCGCCGGGTGGAGTGGCTACACCTTC,CASSLLAAGWSGYTF
TRBV7-2,TRBJ2-3,.,12,.,TGTGCCAGCAGCTCCAGCGTTGGTACGCAGTATTTT,CASSSSVGTQYF
TRBV19,TRBJ2-1,TRBD2,17,.,TGTGCCAGTACGAGGACTAGCGGGGGGTTTGGCTTATATGAGCAGTTCTTC,CASTRTSGGFGLYEQFF
TRBV3-1/TRBV3-2,TRBJ1-2,.,14,.,TGTGCCAGCAGCGCCGGCGGGGCATATGGAGGCTACACCTTC,CASSAGGAYGGYTF
TRBV9,TRBJ1-2,TRBD1,14,.,TGTGCCAGCAGCTTGGGACAGGGCCCTTATGGCTACACCTTC,CASSLGQGPYGYTF
TRBV6-5,TRBJ1-6,.,15,.,TGTGCCAGCAGCCAATTCGGGACAAATAATTCACCCCTCCACTTT,CASSQFGTNNSPLHF
TRBV24-1,TRBJ1-3,.,12,few,TGTGCCACCAGTGATTTGCTCAACACCATATATTTT,CATSDLLNTIYF
TRBV5-1,TRBJ2-1,TRBD2,15,.,TGCGCCAGCAGCGGCGGGACTAGCGGCTACAATGAGCAGTTCTTC,CASSGGTSGYNEQFF
TRBV6-6,TRBJ2-2,.,16,.,TGTGCCAGCAGTCTTGGTGGCGGAAAAAACACCGGGGAGCTGTTTTTT,CASSLGGGKNTGELFF
TRBV6-6,TRBJ1-4,.,15,once,TGTGCCAGCAGTCCGTCGATGTGGGGGGGTGAAAAACTGTTTTTT,CASSPSMWGGEKLFF